Included here is one T cell receptor beta chain sequence, with context. As yet, its antigen is unknown. Primers: 60 Vbeta forward and 13 Jbeta reverse. Here immunoSEQ multiplex PCR was the method, and the copy in TCRdb shows in-frame clones only, minus some. This sample yields more than 95,000 clones, of which roughly 10% are seen a single time; 3.5% to 5% belongs to the top ten. The data are from a study of cytomegalovirus exposure and HLA in healthy donors. At the level of the study: There were 350 to 400 genotyped donors. Of these, roughly 82% fell in the genetic ancestry cluster associated with self-reported Caucasian donors. Notes on the study in general: A link between a missense DCLRE1C variant and TCR beta V- and J-gene trimming emerged from a later analysis. Later analysis placed DRB1 highest and HLA-C lowest in TCR association rates, which differed by HLA locus. In most subjects, TCR beta sequences reportedly gave accurate predictions of HLA-A and HLA-B alleles.

CDR1 is SGHNT, CDR2 YENEEA, per germline. V lost 0 bases, J lost 0 bases, and 11 bases lay in between. The CDR3 totals 16 residues. The V and J genes are TRBV11-3 and TRBJ1-1; D is uncertain. The source of this sequence is a woman aged 18 to 35 in good health and CMV-seropositive. The sequencing input was PBMCs. CDR3 nucleotides: TGTGCCAGCAGCTTAGACTACGGACTGATGAACACTGAAGCTTTCTTT. This encodes CASSLDYGLMNTEAFF.